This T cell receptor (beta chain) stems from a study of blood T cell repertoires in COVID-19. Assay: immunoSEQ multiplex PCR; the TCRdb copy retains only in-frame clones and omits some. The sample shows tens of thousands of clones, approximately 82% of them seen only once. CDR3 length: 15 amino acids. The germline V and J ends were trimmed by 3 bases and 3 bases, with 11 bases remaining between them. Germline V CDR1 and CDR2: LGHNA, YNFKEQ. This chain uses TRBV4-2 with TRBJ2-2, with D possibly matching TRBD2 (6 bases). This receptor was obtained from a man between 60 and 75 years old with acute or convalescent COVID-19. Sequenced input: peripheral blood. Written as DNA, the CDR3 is TGTGCCAGCAGCCAGCCTCAGCGGGACACCGGGGAGCTGTTTTTT. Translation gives CASSQPQRDTGELFF.